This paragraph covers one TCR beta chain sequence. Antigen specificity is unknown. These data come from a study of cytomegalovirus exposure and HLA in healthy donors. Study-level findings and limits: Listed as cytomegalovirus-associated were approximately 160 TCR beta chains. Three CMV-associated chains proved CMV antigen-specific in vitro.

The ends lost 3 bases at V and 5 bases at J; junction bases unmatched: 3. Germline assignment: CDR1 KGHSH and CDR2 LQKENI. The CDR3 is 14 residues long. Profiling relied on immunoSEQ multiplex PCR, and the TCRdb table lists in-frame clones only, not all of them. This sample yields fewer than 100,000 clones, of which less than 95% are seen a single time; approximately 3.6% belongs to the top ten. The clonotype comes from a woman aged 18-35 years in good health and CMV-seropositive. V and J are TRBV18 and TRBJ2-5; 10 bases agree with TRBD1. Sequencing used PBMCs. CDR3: CASSPGTGVETQYF. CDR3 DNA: TGTGCCAGCTCACCTGGGACAGGGGTGGAGACCCAGTACTTC.